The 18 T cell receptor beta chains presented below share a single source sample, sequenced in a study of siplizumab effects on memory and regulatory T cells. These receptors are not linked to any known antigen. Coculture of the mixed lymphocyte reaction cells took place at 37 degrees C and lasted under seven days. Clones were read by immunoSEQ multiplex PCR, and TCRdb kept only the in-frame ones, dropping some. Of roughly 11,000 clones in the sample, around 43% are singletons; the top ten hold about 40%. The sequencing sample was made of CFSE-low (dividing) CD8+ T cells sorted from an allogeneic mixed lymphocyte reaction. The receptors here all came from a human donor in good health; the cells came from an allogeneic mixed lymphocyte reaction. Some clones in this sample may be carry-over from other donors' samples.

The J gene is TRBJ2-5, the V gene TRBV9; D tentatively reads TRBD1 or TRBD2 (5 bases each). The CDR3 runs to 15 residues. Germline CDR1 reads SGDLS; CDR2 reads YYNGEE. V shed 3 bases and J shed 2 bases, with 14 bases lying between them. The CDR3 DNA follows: TGTGCCAGCAGCGCCCAGTGGGGGTTTCAAGAGACCCAGTACTTC. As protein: CASSAQWGFQETQYF.

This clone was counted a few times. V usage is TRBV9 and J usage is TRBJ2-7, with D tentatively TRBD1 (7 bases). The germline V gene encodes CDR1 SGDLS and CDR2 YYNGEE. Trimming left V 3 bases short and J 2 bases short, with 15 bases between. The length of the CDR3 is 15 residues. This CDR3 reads CASSASGGLPYEQYF. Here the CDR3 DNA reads TGTGCCAGCAGCGCCTCAGGGGGGCTGCCCTACGAGCAGTACTTC.

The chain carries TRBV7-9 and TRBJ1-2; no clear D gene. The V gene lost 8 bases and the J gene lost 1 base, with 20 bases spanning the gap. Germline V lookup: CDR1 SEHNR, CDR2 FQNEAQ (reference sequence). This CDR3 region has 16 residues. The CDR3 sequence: CASGGNLNFLNYGYTF. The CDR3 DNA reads TGTGCCAGCGGTGGGAACCTTAATTTTCTTAACTATGGCTACACCTTC.

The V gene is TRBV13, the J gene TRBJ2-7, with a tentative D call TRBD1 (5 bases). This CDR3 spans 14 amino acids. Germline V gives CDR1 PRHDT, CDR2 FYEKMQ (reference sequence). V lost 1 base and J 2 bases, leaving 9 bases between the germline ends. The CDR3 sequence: CASSLEGEAYEQYF. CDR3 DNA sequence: TGTGCCAGCAGCTTAGAAGGGGAAGCCTACGAGCAGTACTTC.

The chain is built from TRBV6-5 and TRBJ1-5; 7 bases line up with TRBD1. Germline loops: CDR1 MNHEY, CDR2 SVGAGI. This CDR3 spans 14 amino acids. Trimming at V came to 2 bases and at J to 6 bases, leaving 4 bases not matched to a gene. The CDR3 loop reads CASSYGQAGQPQHF. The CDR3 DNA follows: TGTGCCAGCAGTTACGGACAGGCGGGTCAGCCCCAGCATTTT.

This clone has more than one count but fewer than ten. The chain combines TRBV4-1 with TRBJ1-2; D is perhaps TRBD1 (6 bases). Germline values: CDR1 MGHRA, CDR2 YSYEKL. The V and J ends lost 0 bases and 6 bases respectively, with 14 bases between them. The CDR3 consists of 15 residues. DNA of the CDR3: TGCGCCAGCAGCCAAGAACGTGTCAGGGGTCATGGCTACACCTTC. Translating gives CASSQERVRGHGYTF.

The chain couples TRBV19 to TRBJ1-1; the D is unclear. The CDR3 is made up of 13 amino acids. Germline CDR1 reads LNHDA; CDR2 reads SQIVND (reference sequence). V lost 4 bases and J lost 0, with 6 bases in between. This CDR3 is CASSTLMNTEAFF. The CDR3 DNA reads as TGTGCCAGTAGTACCCTTATGAACACTGAAGCTTTCTTT.

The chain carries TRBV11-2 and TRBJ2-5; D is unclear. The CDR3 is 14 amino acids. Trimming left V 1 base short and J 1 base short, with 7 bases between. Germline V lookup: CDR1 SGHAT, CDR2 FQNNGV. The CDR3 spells CASSLGSAQETQYF. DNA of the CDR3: TGTGCCAGCAGCTTAGGATCGGCCCAAGAGACCCAGTACTTC.

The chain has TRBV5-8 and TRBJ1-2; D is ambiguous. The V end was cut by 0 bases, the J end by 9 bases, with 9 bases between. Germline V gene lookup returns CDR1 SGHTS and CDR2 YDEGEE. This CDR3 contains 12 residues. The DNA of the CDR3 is TGTGCCAGCAGCTTGGATGGGATTCGCTACACCTTC. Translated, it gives CASSLDGIRYTF. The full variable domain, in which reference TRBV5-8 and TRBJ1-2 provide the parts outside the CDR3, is EAGVTQSPTHLIKTRGQQATLRCSPISGHTSVYWYQQALGLGLQFLLWYDEGEERNRGNFPPRFSGRQFPNYSSELNVNALELEDSALYLCASSLDGIRYTFGSGTRLTVV.

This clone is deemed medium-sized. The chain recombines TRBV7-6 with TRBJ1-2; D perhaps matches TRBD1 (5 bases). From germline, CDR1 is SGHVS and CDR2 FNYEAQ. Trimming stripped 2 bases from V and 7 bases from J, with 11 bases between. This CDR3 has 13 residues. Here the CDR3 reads CASSLPGRAGYTF. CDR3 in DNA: TGTGCCAGCAGCTTACCGGGCAGGGCTGGCTACACCTTC.

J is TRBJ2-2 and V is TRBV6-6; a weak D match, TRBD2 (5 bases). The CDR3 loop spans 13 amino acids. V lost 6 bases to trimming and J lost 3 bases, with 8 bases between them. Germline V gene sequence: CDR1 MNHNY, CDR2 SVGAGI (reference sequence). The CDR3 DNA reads TGTGCCAGCAGAGGACTCCACACCGGGGAGCTGTTTTTT. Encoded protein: CASRGLHTGELFF.

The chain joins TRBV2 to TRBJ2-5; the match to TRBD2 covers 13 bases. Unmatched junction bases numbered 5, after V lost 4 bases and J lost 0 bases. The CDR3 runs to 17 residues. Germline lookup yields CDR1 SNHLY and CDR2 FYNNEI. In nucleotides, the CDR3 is TGTGCCAGCAGTGCCCGACTAGCGGGGGGCGACCAAGAGACCCAGTACTTC. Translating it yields CASSARLAGGDQETQYF.

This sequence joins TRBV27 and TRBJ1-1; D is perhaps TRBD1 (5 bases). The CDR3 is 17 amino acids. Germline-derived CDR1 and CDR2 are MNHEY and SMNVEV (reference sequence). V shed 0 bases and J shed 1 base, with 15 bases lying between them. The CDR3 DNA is TGTGCCAGCAGTTTATCGCAGGGTCATGGCGGGAACACTGAAGCTTTCTTT. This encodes CASSLSQGHGGNTEAFF.

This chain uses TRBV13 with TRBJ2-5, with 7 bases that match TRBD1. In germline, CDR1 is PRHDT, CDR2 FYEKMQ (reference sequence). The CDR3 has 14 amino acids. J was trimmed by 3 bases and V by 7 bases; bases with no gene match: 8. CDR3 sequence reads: CASTLRDRKETQYF. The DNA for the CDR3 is TGTGCCAGCACCCTTAGGGACAGAAAAGAGACCCAGTACTTC.

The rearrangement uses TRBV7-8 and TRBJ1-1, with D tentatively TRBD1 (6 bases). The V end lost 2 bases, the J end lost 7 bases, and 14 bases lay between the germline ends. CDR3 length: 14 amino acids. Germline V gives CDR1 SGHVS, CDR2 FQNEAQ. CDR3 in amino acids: CASSLSMGAGEAFF. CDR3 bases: TGTGCCAGCAGCTTATCCATGGGGGCCGGTGAAGCTTTCTTT.

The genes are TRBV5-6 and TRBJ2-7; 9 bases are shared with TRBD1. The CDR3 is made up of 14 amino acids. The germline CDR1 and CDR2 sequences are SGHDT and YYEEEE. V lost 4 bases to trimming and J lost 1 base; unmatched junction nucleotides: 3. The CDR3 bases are TGTGCCAGCAGCGGGACAGGGTCTTCCTACGAGCAGTACTTC. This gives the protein CASSGTGSSYEQYF.

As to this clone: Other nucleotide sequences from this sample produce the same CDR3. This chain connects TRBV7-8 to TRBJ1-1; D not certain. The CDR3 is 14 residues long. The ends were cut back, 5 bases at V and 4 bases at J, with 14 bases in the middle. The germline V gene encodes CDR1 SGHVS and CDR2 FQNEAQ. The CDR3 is CASSGVPSSTEAFF. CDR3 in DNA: TGTGCCAGCAGCGGAGTTCCCTCTAGCACTGAAGCTTTCTTT.

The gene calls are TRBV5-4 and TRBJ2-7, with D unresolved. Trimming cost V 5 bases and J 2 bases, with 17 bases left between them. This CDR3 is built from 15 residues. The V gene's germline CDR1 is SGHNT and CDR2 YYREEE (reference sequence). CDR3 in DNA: TGTGCCAGCAGGCAACTACGGACGTTACCCTACGAGCAGTACTTC. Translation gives CASRQLRTLPYEQYF.